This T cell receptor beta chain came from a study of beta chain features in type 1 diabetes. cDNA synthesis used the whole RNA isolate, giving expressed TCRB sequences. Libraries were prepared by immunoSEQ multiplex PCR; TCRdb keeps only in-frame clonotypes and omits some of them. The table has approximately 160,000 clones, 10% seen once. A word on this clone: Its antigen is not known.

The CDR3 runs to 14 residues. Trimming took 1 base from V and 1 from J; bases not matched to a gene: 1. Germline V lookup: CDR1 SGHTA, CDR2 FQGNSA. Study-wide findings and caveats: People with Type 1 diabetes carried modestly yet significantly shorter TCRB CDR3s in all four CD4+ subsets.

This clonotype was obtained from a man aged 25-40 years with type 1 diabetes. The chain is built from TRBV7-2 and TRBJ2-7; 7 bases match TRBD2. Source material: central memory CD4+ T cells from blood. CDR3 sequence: CASSLVGGSYEQYF. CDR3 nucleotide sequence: TGTGCCAGCAGCTTAGTGGGGGGGTCCTACGAGCAGTACTTC. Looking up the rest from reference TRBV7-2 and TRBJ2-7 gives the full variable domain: GAGVSQSPSNKVTEKGKDVELRCDPISGHTALYWYRQSLGQGLEFLIYFQGNSAPDKSGLPSDRFSAERTGGSVSTLTIQRTQQEDSAVYLCASSLVGGSYEQYFGPGTRLTVT.